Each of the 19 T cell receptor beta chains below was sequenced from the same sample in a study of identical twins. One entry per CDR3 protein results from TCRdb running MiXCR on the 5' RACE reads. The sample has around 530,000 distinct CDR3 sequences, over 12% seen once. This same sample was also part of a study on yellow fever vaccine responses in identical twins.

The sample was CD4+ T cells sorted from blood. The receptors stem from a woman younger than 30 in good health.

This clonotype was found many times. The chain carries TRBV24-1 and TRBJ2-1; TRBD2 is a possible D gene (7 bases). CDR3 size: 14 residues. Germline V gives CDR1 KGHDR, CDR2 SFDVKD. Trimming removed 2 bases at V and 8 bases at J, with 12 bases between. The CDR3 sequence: CATSDYRGGDEQFF. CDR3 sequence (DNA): TGTGCCACCAGTGATTACCGCGGGGGCGATGAGCAGTTCTTC.

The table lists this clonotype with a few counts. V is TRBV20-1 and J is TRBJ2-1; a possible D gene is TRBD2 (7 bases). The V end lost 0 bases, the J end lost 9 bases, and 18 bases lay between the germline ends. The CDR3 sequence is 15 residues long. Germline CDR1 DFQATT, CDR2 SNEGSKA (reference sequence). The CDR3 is CSARERGGRLVEQFF. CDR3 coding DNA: TGCAGTGCTAGAGAAAGGGGGGGGCGATTAGTTGAGCAGTTCTTC.

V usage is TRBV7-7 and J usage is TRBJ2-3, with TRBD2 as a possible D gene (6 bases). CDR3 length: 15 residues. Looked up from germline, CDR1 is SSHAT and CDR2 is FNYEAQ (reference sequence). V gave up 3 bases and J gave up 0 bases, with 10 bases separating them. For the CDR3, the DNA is TGTGCCAGCAGCTTGGGACTTTCTAGCACAGATACGCAGTATTTT. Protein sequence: CASSLGLSSTDTQYF.

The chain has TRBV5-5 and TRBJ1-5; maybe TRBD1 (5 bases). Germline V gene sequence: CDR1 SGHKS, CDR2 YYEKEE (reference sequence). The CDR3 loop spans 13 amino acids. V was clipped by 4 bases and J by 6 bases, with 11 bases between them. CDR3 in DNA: TGTGCCAGCAGCCCGGGGGGGACTCAGCCCCAGCATTTT. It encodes CASSPGGTQPQHF.

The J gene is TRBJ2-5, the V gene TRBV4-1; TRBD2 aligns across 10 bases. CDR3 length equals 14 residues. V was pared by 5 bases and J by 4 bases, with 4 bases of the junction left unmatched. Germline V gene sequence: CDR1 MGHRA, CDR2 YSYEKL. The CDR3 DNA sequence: TGCGCCAGCAGCGAGGGACTAGCGAGAGAGACCCAGTACTTC. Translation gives CASSEGLARETQYF.

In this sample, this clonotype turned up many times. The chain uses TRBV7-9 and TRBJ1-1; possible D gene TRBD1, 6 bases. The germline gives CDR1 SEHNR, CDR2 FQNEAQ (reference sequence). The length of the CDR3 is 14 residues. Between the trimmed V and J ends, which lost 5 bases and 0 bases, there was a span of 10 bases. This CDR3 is CASSRDRMNTEAFF. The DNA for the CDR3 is TGTGCCAGCAGCCGTGACAGGATGAACACTGAAGCTTTCTTT.

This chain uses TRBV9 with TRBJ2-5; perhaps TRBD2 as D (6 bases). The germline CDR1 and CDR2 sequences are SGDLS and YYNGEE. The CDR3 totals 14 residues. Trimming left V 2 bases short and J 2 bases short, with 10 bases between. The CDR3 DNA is TGTGCCAGCAGCGTGTGGGGAGGACAAGAGACCCAGTACTTC. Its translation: CASSVWGGQETQYF. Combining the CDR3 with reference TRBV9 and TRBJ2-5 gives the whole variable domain DSGVTQTPKHLITATGQRVTLRCSPRSGDLSVYWYQQSLDQGLQFLIQYYNGEERAKGNILERFSAQQFPDLHSELNLSSLELGDSALYFCASSVWGGQETQYFGPGTRLLVL.

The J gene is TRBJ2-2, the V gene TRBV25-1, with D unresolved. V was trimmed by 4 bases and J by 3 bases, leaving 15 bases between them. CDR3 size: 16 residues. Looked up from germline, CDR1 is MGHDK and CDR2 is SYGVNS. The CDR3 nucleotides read TGTGCCAGCAGTGTTCTAGGTGCGGTATACACCGGGGAGCTGTTTTTT. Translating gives CASSVLGAVYTGELFF. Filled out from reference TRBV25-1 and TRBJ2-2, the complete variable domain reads EADIYQTPRYLVIGTGKKITLECSQTMGHDKMYWYQQDPGMELHLIHYSYGVNSTEKGDLSSESTVSRIRTEHFPLTLESARPSHTSQYLCASSVLGAVYTGELFFGEGSRLTVL.

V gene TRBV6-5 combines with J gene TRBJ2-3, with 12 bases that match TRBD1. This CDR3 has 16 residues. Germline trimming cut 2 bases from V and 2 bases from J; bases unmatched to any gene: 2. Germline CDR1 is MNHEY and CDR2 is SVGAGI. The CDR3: CASSYQGQGATDTQYF. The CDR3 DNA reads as TGTGCCAGCAGTTACCAGGGACAGGGGGCCACAGATACGCAGTATTTT.

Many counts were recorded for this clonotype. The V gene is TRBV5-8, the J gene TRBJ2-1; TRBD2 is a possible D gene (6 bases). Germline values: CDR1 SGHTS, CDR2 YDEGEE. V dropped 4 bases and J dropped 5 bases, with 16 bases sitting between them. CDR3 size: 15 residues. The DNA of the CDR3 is TGTGCCAGCAGCCAAGGGGTCTGGGGGGACAATGAGCAGTTCTTC. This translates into CASSQGVWGDNEQFF.

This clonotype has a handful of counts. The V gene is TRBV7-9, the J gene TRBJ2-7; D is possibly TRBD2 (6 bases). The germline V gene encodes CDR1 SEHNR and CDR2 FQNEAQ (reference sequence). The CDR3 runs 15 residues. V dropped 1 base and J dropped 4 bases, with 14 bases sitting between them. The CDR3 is CASSLESGFRYEQYF. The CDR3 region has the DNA TGTGCCAGCAGCTTAGAGAGCGGGTTTAGGTACGAGCAGTACTTC.

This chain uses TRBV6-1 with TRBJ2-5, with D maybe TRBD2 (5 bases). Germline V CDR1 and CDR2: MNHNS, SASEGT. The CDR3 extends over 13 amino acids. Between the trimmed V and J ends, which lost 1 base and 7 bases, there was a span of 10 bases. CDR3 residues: CASSEVGVGTQYF. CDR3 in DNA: TGTGCCAGCAGTGAAGTCGGGGTGGGGACCCAGTACTTC.

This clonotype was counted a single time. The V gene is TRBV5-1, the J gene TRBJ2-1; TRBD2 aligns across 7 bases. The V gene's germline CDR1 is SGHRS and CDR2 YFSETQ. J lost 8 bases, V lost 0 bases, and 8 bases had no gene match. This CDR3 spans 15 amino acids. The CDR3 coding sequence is TGCGCCAGCAGCTTGGGTGGCGGGAGAGTCGATGAGCAGTTCTTC. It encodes CASSLGGGRVDEQFF.

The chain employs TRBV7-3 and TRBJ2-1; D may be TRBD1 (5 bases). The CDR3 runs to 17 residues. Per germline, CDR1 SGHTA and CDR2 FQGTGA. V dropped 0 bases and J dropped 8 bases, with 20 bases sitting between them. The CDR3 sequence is CASSLTAPTPGNDEQFF. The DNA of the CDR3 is TGTGCCAGCAGCTTAACGGCCCCAACCCCAGGGAACGATGAGCAGTTCTTC.

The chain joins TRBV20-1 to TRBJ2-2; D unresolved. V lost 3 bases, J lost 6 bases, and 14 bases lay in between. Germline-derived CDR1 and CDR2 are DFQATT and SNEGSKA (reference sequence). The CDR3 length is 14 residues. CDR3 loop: CSARAGDWAGELFF. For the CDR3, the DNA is TGCAGTGCTAGGGCCGGAGATTGGGCCGGGGAGCTGTTTTTT.

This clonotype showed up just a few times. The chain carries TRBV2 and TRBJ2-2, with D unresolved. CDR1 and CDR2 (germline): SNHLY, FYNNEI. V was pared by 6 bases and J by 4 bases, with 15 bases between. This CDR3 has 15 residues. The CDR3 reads CASRGNKGRTGELFF. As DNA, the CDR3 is TGTGCCAGCAGGGGTAATAAGGGTCGCACCGGGGAGCTGTTTTTT. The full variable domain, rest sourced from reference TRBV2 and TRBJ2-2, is EPEVTQTPSHQVTQMGQEVILRCVPISNHLYFYWYRQILGQKVEFLVSFYNNEISEKSEIFDDQFSVERPDGSNFTLKIRSTKLEDSAMYFCASRGNKGRTGELFFGEGSRLTVL.

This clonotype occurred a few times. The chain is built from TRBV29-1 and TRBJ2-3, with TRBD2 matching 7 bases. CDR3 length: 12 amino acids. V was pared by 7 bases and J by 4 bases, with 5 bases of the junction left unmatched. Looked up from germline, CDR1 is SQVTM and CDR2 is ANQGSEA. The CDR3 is CSATSFADTQYF. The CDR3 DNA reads TGCAGCGCGACTAGCTTTGCAGATACGCAGTATTTT.

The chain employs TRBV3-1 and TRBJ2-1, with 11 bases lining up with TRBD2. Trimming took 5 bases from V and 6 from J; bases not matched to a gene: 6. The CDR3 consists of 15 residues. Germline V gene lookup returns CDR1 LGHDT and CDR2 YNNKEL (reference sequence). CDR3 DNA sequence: TGTGCCAGCAGCAAGGGACTAGCGGCCTCCAATGAGCAGTTCTTC. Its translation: CASSKGLAASNEQFF.

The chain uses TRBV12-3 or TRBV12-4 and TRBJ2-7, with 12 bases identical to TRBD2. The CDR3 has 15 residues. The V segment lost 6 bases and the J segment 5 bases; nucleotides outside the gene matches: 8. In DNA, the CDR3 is TGTGCCAGCAGATTGGGGACTAGCGGGTCGGACGAGCAGTACTTC. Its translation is CASRLGTSGSDEQYF.